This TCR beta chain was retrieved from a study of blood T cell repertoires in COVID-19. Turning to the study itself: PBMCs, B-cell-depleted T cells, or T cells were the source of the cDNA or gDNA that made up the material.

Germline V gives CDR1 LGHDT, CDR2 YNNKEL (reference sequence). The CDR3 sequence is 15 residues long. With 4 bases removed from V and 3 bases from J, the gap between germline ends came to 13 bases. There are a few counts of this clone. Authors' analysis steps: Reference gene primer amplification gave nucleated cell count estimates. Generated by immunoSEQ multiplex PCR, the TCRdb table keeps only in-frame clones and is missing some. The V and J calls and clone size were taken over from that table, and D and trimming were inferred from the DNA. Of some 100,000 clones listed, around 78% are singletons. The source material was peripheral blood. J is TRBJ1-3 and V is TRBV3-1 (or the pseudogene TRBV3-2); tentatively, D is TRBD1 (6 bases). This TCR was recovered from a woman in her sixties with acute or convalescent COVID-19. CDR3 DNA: TGTGCCAGCAGCCCGAACAGGGCTATTGGAAACACCATATATTTT. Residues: CASSPNRAIGNTIYF.